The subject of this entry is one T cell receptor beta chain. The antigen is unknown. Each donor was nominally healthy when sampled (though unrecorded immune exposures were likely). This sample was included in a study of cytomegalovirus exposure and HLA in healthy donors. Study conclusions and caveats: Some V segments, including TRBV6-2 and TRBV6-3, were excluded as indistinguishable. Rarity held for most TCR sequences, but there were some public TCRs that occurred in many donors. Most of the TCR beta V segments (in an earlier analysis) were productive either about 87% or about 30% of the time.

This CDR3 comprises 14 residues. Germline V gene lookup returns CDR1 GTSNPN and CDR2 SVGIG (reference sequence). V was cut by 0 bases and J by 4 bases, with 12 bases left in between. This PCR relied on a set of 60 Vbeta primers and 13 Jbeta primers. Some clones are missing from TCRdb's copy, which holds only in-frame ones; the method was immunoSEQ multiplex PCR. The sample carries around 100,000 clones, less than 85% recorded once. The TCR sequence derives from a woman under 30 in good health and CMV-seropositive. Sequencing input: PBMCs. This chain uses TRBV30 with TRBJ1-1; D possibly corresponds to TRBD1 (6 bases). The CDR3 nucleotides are TGTGCCTGGAGTGTGGGTTTAGGGGGCACTGAAGCTTTCTTT. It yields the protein CAWSVGLGGTEAFF.